This T cell receptor (beta chain) was sequenced for a study of Ad26.COV2.S vaccination and SARS-CoV-2 variants. Study-level findings and limits: Once vaccination had occurred, spike-specific CD8+ and CD4+ T cell responses reportedly showed substantial breadth.

Measured with immunoSEQ multiplex PCR; TCRdb has only the in-frame clones, and not every one. The sample includes hundreds of thousands of clones, roughly 90% of them seen just once. The V gene's germline CDR1 is SGHRS and CDR2 YFSETQ. The CDR3 consists of 17 residues. With V trimmed by 2 bases and J by 1 base, 6 bases remained unmatched. The sample's treatment: around 19 received Ad26.COV2.S at low or high dose, single or two shots; roughly 5 received placebo; per-sample allocation not given. Specimens were obtained on day 63 following the first vaccine or placebo injection. With regard to this clone: The antigen is not known.

The sequence derives from a person between 18 and 60 years old who received the Ad26.COV2.S COVID-19 vaccine or a placebo. The sequencing here drew on peripheral blood, taken in a trial of Ad26.COV2.S vaccine versus placebo. The J gene is TRBJ2-3, the V gene TRBV5-1; 11 positions agree with TRBD1. Written as DNA, the CDR3 is TGCGCCAGCAGCTTTCCCGGACAGGGGGCGGGCACAGATACGCAGTATTTT. Translated: CASSFPGQGAGTDTQYF.